One T cell receptor (beta chain) is described in this entry. Its antigen is undetermined. Treatment meaning: 10-day PBMC culture with coronavirus spike peptide pools or control peptides (ViraFEST assay). Before TCRs were sequenced, ViraFEST expanded antigen-specific T cells with peptide pools. This sample is drawn from a study of vaccination and CD4 T cells after COVID-19. Points from the study as a whole: Post-infection sampling omitted early timepoints and covered relatively few convalescent patients.

In germline, CDR1 is MGHRA, CDR2 YSYEKL. CDR3 length equals 14 residues. V was cut by 2 bases and J by 0 bases, with 7 bases left in between. Cultured CD4+ T-cell DNA underwent Oncomine TCR Beta short-read sequencing. TCRdb re-derived calls from the PCR reads in MiXCR, one entry per CDR3 protein. The data hold 8,000 to 9,000 distinct CDR3 sequences, with approximately 70% observed a single time. This clonotype was sampled from a human donor who had recovered from COVID-19. The rearrangement uses TRBV4-1 and TRBJ1-2; D not resolved. The sample taken for sequencing was CD4+ T cells from blood, cultured in vitro. CDR3 in amino acids: CASSQLTPNYGYTF. Written as DNA, the CDR3 is TGCGCCAGCAGCCAACTAACACCTAACTATGGCTACACCTTC.